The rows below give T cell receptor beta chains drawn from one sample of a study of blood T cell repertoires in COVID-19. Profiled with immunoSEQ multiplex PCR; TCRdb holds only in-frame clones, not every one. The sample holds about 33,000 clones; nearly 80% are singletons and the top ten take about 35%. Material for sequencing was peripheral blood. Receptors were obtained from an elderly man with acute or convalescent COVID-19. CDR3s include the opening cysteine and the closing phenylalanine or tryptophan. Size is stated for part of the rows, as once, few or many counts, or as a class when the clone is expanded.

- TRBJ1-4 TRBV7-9 CASSLGGFAEKLFF
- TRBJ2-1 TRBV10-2 CASSLAGGPNEQFF
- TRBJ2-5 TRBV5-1 CASSLGRRGQETQYF
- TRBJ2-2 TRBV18 CASSPASGGYTGELFF
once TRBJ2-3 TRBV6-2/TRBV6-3 CASSSPRHRWITDTQYF
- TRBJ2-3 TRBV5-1 CASSNPSYSPGFNGGAVDTQYF
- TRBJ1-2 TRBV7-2 CASSLETGGFYGYTF
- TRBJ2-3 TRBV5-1 CASSSLLGSGGTDTQYF
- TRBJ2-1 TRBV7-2 CASISLGASYNEQFF
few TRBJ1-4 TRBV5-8 CASSFETGGNNEKLFF
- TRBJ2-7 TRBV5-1 CASSLVSTGTNEQYF
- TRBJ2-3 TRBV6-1 CASSEIGTGTDTQYF
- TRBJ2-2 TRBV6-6 CASSYLAGNTGELFF
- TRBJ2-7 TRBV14 CASSQRDLYEQYF
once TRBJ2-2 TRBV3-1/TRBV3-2 CASSPSGAKNTGELFF
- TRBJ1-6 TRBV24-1 CATRKQTRSCSYNSPLHF
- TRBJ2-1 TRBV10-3 CAIRETLEAGDYNEQFF
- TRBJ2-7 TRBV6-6 CASSDTGTSGGTQYF
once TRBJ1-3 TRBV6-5 CASSYSRGNRGNTIYF
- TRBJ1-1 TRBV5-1 CASTYRTGNEAFF
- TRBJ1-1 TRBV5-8 CASSSDREAFF
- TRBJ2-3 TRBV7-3 CASSLEGRALAGSSDTQYF
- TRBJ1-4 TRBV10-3 CAIRGDRVHEKLFF
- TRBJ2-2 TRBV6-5 CASSRGGGAGELFF
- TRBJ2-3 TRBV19 CASSLGPSTDTQYF
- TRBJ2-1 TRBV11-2 CASSLDAGEYNEQFF
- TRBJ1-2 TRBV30 CAWSVGDRGRNGYTF